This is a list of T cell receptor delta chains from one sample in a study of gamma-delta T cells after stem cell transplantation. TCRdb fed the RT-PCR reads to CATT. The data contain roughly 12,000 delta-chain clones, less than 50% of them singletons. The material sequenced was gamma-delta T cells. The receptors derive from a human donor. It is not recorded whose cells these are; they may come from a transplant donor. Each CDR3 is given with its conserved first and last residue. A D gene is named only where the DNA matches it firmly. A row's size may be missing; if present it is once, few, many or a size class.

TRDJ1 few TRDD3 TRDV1 CALGEPPGWGIGRTDKLIF TGTGCTCTTGGGGAACCCCCCGGGTGGGGGATCGGTAGGACCGATAAACTCATCTTT
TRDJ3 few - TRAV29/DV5 CAASPPLQYPNSWDTRQMFF TGTGCAGCAAGCCCCCCATTACAATACCCAAACTCCTGGGACACCCGACAGATGTTTTTC
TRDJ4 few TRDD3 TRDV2 CACDYWGITRTLIF TGTGCCTGTGACTACTGGGGGATAACCAGAACCCTGATCTTT
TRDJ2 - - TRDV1 CALGELARWRGALTAQLFF TGTGCTCTTGGGGAACTAGCCCGCTGGCGGGGTGCTTTGACAGCACAACTCTTCTTT
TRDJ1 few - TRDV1 CALGEIVLRGVFPTGTDKLIF TGTGCTCTTGGGGAAATCGTCCTACGGGGGGTATTCCCAACCGGCACCGATAAACTCATCTTT
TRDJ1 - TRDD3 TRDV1 CALGELWGIPFTSYTDKLIF TGTGCTCTTGGGGAACTGTGGGGGATACCCTTCACTTCTTACACCGATAAACTCATCTTT
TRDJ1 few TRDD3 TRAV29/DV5 CAARGLAWGIQSDKLIF TGTGCAGCAAGGGGGTTGGCGTGGGGGATACAATCCGATAAACTCATCTTT
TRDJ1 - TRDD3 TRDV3 CAFEGCWGIRFKLIF TGTGCCTTTGAGGGGTGTTGGGGGATACGCTTCAAACTCATCTTT
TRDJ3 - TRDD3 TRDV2 CACDVLGDLSWDTRQMFF TGTGCCTGTGACGTACTGGGGGACTTATCCTGGGACACCCGACAGATGTTTTTC
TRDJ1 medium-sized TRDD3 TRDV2 CACDKSLRDTGQGPHWYTDKLIF TGTGCCTGTGACAAAAGTCTGAGGGATACGGGGCAGGGGCCGCATTGGTACACCGATAAACTCATCTTT
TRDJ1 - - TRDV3 CAFMQPSYWGMYTDKLIF TGTGCCTTCATGCAGCCTTCCTACTGGGGGATGTACACCGATAAACTCATCTTT
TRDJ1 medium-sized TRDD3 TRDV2 CACDTILGDTDKLIF TGTGCCTGTGACACCATACTGGGGGACACCGATAAACTCATCTTT
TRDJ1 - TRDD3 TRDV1 CASGDDGGWGVKLIF TGTGCTAGTGGGGACGACGGGGGATGGGGGGTTAAACTCATCTTT
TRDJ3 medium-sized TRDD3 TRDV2 CACDTGGYWGSWDTRQMFF TGTGCCTGTGACACCGGGGGATACTGGGGCTCCTGGGACACCCGACAGATGTTTTTC
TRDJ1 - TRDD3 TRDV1 CAIGETSGWGIGRTDKLIF TGTGCTATTGGGGAAACCAGCGGCTGGGGGATAGGGCGCACCGATAAACTCATCTTT
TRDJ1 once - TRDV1 CALGEIRTRRWGVYTDKLIF TGTGCTCTTGGGGAGATCCGGACTAGGCGGTGGGGCGTGTACACCGATAAACTCATCTTT
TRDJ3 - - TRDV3 CAAPRFSPWGSWDTRQMFF TGTGCCGCCCCCCGATTTTCCCCGTGGGGCTCCTGGGACACCCGACAGATGTTTTTC
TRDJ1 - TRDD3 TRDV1 CALGELYRYWGITAYTDKLIF TGTGCTCTTGGGGAGTTATACAGGTACTGGGGGATAACCGCATACACCGATAAACTCATCTTT
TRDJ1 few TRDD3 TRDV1 CALAQRGWGIRKTDKLIF TGTGCTCTTGCGCAAAGGGGCTGGGGGATACGAAAAACCGATAAACTCATCTTT
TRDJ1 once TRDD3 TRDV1 CALGVGGELGGPHKLIF TGTGCTCTTGGGGTTGGGGGGGAACTGGGGGGGCCACATAAACTCATCTTT
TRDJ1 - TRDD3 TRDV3 CAFRSSGGYGRGKLIF TGTGCCTTTAGAAGTAGTGGGGGATATGGGAGAGGTAAACTCATCTTT
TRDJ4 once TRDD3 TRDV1 CAIGAPEAGGRSTSTLIF TGTGCTATTGGGGCCCCTGAGGCTGGGGGGAGATCGACCAGCACCCTGATCTTT
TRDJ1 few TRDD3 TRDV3 CAFTFVQAYWGIYYTDKLTF TGTGCCTTTACGTTCGTTCAGGCGTACTGGGGGATTTACTACACCGATAAACTCACCTTT
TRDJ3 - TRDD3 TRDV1 CALGEFPTSYWGTNSWDTRQMFF TGTGCTCTTGGGGAGTTTCCTACGTCCTACTGGGGGACTAACTCCTGGGACACCCGACAGATGTTTTTC
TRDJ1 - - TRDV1 CALGELWVTLRVGAYTDKLIF TGTGCTCTTGGGGAACTATGGGTTACTTTGAGGGTGGGGGCCTACACCGATAAACTCATCTTT
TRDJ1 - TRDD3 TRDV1 CALRPSRRGDGALYTDKLIF TGTGCTCTTAGGCCCTCTCGAAGGGGGGATGGGGCATTGTACACCGATAAACTCATCTTT
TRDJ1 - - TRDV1 CALGDLYAESPTDKLIF TGTGCTCTTGGGGATCTCTACGCCGAGTCGCCCACCGATAAACTCATCTTT
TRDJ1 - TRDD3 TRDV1 CALGELCSTLLGDPYTDKLIF TGTGCTCTTGGGGAACTTTGTTCTACGCTACTGGGGGACCCCTACACCGATAAACTCATCTTT
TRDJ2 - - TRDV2 CACGTGRGTAQLFF TGTGCCTGTGGCACCGGAAGGGGGACAGCACAACTCTTCTTT
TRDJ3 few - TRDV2 CACDAGGAPYSSWDTRQMFF TGTGCCTGTGACGCCGGTGGGGCCCCGTACAGCTCCTGGGACACCCGACAGATGTTTTTC
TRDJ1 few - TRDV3 CASNLPTGDTGDKLIF TGTGCCTCCAACCTTCCTACTGGGGATACGGGCGATAAACTCATCTTT
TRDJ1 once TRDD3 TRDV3 CAFREGRAPYWGTYTDKLIF TGTGCCTTTAGGGAGGGCAGGGCCCCGTACTGGGGCACGTACACCGATAAACTCATCTTT
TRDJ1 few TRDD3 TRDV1 CALAQIFPNNPLRGYSHTDKLIF TGTGCTCTTGCTCAAATTTTCCCCAACAACCCACTTAGGGGATACTCTCACACCGATAAACTCATCTTT
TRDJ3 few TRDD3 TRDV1 CALGERYWGIRGVPWDTRQMFF TGTGCTCTTGGGGAACGGTACTGGGGGATACGCGGGGTGCCCTGGGACACCCGACAGATGTTTTTC
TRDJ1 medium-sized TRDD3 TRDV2 CACDTGRSITGGDFDTDKLIF TGTGCCTGTGACACCGGGAGGTCAATTACTGGGGGAGACTTTGACACCGATAAACTCATCTTT
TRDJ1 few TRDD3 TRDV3 CAFEGVGFRAPQVLGDHYTDKLIF TGTGCCTTTGAAGGGGTGGGTTTTCGCGCGCCGCAAGTACTGGGGGACCATTACACCGATAAACTCATCTTT
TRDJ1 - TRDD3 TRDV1 CALGELEGFVPLWGKSTDKLIF TGTGCTCTTGGGGAACTAGAGGGATTCGTCCCCCTTTGGGGGAAGTCTACCGATAAACTCATCTTT
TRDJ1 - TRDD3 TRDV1 CALGARFMGGILADKLIF TGTGCTCTTGGGGCCCGTTTTATGGGGGGGATATTAGCCGATAAACTCATCTTT
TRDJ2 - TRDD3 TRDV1 CALGDRPQGLIGGYGAAQLFF TGTGCTCTTGGGGACCGGCCCCAGGGGTTGATTGGGGGATACGGGGCAGCGCAACTCTTCTTT
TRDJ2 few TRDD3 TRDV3 CAFSAELGDTETAQLFF TGTGCCTTTAGTGCCGAGCTGGGGGATACGGAGACAGCACAACTCTTCTTT
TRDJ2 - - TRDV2 CACDTKTNPPGTLTAQLFF TGTGCCTGTGACACCAAAACAAACCCTCCTGGGACTTTGACAGCACAACTCTTCTTT